The present entry profiles one T cell receptor beta chain with its context. These data come from a study of blood T cell repertoires in COVID-19. Across the whole study: Samples taken during acute and convalescent COVID-19 were collected in the United States, Italy and Spain. PBMCs, B-cell-depleted T cells, or T cells provided the cDNA or gDNA that made up the material.

In the original analysis: Reference gene primer amplification in the assay estimated nucleated cell counts. Profiled with immunoSEQ multiplex PCR; TCRdb holds only in-frame clones, not every one. V and J calls and clone size are as listed in that table; D and trimming were resolved from the DNA. In the table there are 150,000 to 200,000 clones, more than 70% of which are singletons. The germline V gene has CDR1 MNHEY and CDR2 SVGAGI. V was pared by 7 bases and J by 6 bases, with 13 bases between. CDR3 size: 13 residues. Participants' reported clinical history set cohort assignment. The chain employs TRBV6-5 and TRBJ1-5; D unclear. Specimen: PBMCs or T cells enriched from blood (not recorded which). The clonotype originates from a man aged 35 to 55 who had recovered from COVID-19. The CDR3 DNA reads as TGTGCCAGCAATACGGACTCCAGTCAGCCCCAGCATTTT. This translates into CASNTDSSQPQHF.